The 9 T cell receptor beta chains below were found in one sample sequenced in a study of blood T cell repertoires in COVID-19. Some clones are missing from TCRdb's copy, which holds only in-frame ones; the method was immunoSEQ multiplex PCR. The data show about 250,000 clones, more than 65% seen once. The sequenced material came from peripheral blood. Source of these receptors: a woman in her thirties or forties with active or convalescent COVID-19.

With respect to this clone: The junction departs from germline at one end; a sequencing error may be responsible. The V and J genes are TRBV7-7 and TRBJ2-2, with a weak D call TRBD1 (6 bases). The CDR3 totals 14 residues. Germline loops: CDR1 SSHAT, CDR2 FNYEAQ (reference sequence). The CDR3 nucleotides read TGTGCTAGCAGCTTACAGGGTGTAAGCGGGGAGCTGTTTTTT. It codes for CASSLQGVSGELFF.

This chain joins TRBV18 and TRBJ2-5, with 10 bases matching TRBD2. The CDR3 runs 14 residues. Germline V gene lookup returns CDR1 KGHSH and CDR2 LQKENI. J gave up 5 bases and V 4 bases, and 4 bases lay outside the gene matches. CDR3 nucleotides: TGTGCCAGCTCACTTCTAGCGGGGGATGAGACCCAGTACTTC. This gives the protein CASSLLAGDETQYF.

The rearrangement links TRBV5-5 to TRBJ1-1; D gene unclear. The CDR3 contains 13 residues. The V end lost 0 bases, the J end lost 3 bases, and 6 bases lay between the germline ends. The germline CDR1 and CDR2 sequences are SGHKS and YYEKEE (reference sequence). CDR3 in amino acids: CASSLVDYTEAFF. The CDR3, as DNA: TGTGCCAGCAGCTTGGTGGACTACACTGAAGCTTTCTTT.

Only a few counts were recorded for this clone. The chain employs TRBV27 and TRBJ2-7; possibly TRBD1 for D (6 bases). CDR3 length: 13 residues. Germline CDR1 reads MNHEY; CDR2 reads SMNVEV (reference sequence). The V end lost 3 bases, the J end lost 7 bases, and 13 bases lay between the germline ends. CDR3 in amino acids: CASSLDRVREQYF. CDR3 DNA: TGTGCCAGCAGTTTGGACAGAGTGAGGGAGCAGTACTTC.

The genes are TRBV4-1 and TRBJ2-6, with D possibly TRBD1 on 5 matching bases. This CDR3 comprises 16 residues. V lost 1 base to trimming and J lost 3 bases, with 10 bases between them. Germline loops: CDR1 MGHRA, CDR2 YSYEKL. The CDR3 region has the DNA TGCGCCAGCAGCCAAGCAGGGATTCTTGGGGCCAACGTCCTGACTTTC. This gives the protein CASSQAGILGANVLTF.

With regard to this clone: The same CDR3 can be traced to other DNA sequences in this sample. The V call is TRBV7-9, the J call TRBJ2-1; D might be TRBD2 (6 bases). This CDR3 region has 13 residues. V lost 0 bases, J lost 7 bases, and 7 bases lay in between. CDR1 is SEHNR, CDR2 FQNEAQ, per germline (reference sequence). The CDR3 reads CASSLAGGNEQFF. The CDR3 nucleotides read TGTGCCAGCAGCTTAGCGGGGGGAAATGAGCAGTTCTTC.

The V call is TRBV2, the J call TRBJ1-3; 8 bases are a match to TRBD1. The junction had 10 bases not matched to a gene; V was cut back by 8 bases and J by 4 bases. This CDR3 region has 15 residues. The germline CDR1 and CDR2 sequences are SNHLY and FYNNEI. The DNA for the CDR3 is TGTGCCAGCTTAGGACAGGGCGGTTCGGGAAACACCATATATTTT. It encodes CASLGQGGSGNTIYF.

The DNA of the CDR3 is TGTGCCAGCAGCCAAAGCACTGGACAGGGGGCTTATGGCTACACCTTC. As protein: CASSQSTGQGAYGYTF. This rearrangement joins TRBV3-1 (or the pseudogene TRBV3-2) to TRBJ1-2; 11 bases are shared with TRBD1. The V gene end was trimmed by 2 bases and the J gene end by 5 bases; junction bases not matched to a gene: 7. The CDR3 contains 16 residues. CDR1 is LGHDT, CDR2 YNNKEL, per germline (reference sequence).

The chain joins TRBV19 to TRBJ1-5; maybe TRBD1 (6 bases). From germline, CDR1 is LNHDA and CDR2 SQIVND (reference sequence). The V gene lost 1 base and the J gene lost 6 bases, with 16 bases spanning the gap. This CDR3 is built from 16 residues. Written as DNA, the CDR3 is TGTGCCAGTAGTATAGGGGGGCGCCGCGGGTCTCAGCCCCAGCATTTT. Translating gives CASSIGGRRGSQPQHF.